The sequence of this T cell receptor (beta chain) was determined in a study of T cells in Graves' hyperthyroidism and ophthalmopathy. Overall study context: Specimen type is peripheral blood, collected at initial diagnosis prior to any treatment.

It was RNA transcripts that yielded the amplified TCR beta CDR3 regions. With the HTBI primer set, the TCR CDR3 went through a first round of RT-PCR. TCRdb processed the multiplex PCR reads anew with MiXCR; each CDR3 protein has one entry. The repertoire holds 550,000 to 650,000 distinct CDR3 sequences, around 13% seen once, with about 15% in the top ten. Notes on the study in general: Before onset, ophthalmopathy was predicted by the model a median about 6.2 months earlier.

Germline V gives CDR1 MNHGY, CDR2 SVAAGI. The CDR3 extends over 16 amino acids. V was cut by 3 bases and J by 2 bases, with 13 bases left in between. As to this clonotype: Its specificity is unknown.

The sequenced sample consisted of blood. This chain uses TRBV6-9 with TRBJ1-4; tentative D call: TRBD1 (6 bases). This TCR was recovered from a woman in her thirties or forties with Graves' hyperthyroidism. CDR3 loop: CASSYVGRGTNEKLFF. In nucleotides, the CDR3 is TGTGCCAGCAGTTACGTTGGAAGGGGGACTAATGAAAAACTGTTTTTT.